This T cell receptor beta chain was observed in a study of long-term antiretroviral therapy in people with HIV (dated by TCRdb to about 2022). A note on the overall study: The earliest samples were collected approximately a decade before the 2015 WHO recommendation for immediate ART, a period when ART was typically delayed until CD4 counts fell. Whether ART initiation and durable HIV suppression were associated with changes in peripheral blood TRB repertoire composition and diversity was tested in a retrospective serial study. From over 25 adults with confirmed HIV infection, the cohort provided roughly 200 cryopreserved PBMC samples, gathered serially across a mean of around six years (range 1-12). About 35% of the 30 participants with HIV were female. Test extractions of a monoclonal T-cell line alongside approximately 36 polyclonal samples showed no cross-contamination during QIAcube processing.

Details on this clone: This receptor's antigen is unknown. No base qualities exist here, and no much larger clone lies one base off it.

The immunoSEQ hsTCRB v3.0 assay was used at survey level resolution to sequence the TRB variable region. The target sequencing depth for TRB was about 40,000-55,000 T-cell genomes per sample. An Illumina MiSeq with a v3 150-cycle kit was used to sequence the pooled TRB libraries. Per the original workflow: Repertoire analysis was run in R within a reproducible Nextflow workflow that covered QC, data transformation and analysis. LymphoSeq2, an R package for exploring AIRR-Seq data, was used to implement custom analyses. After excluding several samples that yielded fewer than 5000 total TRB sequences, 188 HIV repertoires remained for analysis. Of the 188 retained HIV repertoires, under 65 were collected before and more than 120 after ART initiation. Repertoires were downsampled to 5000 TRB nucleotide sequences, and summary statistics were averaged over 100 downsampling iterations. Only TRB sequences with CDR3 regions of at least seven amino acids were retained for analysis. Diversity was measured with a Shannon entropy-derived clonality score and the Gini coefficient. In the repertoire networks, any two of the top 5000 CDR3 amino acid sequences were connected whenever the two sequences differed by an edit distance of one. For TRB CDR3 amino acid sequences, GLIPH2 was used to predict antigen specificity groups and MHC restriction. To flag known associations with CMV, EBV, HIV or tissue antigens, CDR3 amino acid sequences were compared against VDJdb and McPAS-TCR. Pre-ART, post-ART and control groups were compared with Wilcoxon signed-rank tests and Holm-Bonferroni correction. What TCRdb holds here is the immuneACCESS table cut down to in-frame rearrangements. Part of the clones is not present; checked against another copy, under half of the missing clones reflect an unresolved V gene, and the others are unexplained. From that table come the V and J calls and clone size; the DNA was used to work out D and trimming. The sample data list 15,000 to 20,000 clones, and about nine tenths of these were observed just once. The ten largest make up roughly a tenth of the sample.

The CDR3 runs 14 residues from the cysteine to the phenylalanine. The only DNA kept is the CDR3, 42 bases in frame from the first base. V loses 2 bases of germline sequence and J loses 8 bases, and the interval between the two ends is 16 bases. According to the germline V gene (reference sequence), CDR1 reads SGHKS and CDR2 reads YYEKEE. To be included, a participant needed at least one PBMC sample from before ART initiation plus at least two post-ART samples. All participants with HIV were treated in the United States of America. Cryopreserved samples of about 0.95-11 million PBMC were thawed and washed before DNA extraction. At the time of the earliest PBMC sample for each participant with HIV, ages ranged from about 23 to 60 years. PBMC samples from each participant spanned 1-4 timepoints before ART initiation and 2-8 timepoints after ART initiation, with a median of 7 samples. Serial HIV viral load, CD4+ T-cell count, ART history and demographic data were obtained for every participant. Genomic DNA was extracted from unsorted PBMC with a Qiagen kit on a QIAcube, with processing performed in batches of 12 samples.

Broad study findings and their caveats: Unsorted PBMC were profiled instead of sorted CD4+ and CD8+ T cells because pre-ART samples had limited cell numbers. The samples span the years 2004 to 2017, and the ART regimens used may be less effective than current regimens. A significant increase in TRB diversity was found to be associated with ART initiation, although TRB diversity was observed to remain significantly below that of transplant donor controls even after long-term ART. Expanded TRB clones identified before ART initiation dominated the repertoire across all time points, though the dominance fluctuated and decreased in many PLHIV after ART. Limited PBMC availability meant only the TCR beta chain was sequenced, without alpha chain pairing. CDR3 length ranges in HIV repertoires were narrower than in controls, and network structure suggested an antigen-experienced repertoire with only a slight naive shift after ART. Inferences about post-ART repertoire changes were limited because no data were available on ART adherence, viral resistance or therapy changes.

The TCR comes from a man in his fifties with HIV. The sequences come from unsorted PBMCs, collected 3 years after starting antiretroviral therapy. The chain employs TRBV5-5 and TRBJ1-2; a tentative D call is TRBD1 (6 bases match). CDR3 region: CASSFGETGDGYTF. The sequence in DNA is TGTGCCAGCAGCTTCGGTGAGACAGGCGACGGCTACACCTTC.